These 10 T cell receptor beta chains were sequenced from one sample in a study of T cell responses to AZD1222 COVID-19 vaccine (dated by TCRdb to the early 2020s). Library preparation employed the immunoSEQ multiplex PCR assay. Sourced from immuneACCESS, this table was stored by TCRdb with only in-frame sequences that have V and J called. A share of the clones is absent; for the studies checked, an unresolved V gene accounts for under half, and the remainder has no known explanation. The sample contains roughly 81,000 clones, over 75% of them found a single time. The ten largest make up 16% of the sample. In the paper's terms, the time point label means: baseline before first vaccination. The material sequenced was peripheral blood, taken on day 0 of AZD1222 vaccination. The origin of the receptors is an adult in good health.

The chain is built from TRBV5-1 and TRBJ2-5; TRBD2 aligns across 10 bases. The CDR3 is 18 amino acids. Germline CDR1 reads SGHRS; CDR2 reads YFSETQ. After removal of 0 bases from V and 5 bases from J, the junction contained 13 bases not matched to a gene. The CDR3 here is CASSLGASLAGVWETQYF. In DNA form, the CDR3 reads TGCGCCAGCAGCTTGGGGGCCTCCCTAGCGGGAGTTTGGGAGACCCAGTACTTC.

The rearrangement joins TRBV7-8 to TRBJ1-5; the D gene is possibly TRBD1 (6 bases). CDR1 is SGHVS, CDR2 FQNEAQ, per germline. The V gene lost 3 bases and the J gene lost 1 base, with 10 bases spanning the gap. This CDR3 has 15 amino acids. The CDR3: CASSFYRDSNQPQHF. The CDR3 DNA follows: TGTGCCAGCAGCTTTTACAGGGACAGCAATCAGCCCCAGCATTTT.

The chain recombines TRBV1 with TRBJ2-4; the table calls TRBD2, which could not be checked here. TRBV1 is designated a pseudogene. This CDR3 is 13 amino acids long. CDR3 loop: CTSTRLAGGFQYF. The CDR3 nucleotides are TGCACCAGCACCCGACTAGCGGGAGGTTTCCAGTACTTC.

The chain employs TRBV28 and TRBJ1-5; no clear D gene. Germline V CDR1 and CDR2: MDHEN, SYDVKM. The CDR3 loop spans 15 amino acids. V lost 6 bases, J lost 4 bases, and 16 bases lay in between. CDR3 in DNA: TGTGCCAGCAGCGAGGCCTTAGGGAGGAATCAGCCCCAGCATTTT. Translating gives CASSEALGRNQPQHF.

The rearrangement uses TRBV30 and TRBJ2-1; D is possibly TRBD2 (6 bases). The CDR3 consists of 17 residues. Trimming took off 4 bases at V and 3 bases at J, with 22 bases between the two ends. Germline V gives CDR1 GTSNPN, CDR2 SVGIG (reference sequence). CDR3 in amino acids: CAWTKALGRTNYNEQFF. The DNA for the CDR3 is TGTGCCTGGACTAAAGCCCTCGGACGGACTAACTACAATGAGCAGTTCTTC.

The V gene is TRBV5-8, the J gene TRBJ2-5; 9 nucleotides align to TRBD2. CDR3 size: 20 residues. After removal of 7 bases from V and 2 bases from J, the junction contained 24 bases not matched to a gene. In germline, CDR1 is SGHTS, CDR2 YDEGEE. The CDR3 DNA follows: TGTGCCAGCCCGACCGACCCCATGGGCGGGAGGGCCCCTGTTCAAGAGACCCAGTACTTC. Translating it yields CASPTDPMGGRAPVQETQYF. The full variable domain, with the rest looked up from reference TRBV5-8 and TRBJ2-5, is EAGVTQSPTHLIKTRGQQATLRCSPISGHTSVYWYQQALGLGLQFLLWYDEGEERNRGNFPPRFSGRQFPNYSSELNVNALELEDSALYLCASPTDPMGGRAPVQETQYFGPGTRLLVL.

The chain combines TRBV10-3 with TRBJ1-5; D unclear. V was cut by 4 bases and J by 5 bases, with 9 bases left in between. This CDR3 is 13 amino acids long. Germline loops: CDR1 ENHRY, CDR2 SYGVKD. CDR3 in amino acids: CAISGASDQPQHF. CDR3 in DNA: TGTGCCATCAGTGGCGCGTCGGATCAGCCCCAGCATTTT.

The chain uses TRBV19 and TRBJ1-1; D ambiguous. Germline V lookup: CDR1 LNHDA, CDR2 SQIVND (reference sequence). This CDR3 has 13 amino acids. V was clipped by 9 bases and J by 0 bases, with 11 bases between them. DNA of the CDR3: TGTGCCAGCAGGTTATACATGAACACTGAAGCTTTCTTT. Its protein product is CASRLYMNTEAFF.

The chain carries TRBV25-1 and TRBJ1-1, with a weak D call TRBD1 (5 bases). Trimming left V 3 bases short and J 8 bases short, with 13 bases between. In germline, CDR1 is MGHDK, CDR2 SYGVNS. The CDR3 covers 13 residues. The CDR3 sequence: CASSDWGSKEAFF. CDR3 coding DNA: TGTGCCAGCAGTGATTGGGGGAGTAAAGAAGCTTTCTTT.

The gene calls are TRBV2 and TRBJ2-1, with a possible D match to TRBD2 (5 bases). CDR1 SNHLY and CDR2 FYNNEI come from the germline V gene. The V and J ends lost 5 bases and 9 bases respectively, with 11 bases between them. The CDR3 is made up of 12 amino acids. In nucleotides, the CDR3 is TGTGCCAGCAGTCAACATGAGGGTGAGCAGTTCTTC. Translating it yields CASSQHEGEQFF. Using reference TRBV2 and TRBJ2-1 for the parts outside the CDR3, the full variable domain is EPEVTQTPSHQVTQMGQEVILRCVPISNHLYFYWYRQILGQKVEFLVSFYNNEISEKSEIFDDQFSVERPDGSNFTLKIRSTKLEDSAMYFCASSQHEGEQFFGPGTRLTVL.